These 4 T cell receptor beta chains came from one sample sequenced in a study of shared clonotypes between healthy human individuals. Assay: immunoSEQ multiplex PCR; the TCRdb copy retains only in-frame clones and omits some. Here the sample spans 2,500,000 or so clones, about 92% being singletons. The specimen sequenced was naive CD4+ T cells sorted from blood. Subset given: CD45RA+ positively selected. Receptors originate from a man younger than 30 in good health.

V usage is TRBV5-4 and J usage is TRBJ2-5; tentative D call: TRBD1 (6 bases). Germline V gives CDR1 SGHNT, CDR2 YYREEE (reference sequence). The CDR3 is made up of 14 amino acids. Trimming stripped 4 bases from V and 5 bases from J, with 15 bases between. The CDR3 bases are TGTGCCAGCAGCCCGGACAGCGCTGTCGAGACCCAGTACTTC. This translates into CASSPDSAVETQYF. The full variable domain, its missing parts supplied by reference TRBV5-4 and TRBJ2-5, is ETGVTQSPTHLIKTRGQQVTLRCSSQSGHNTVSWYQQALGQGPQFIFQYYREEENGRGNFPPRFSGLQFPNYSSELNVNALELDDSALYLCASSPDSAVETQYFGPGTRLLVL.

The chain couples TRBV5-4 to TRBJ2-2, with 11 bases matching TRBD2. The CDR3 is 17 residues long. CDR1 is SGHNT and CDR2 is YYREEE in the germline V gene (reference sequence). Trimming at V came to 4 bases and at J to 5 bases, leaving 10 bases not matched to a gene. The CDR3 spells CASSLEGLAVVTGELFF. The DNA of the CDR3 is TGTGCCAGCAGCCTTGAGGGACTAGCGGTCGTAACCGGGGAGCTGTTTTTT.

The gene calls are TRBV28 and TRBJ1-4; D call uncertain. V gave up 5 bases and J gave up 4 bases, with 11 bases separating them. Germline CDR1 MDHEN, CDR2 SYDVKM. This CDR3 has 14 residues. The CDR3 is CASSTYRGNEKLFF. The DNA of the CDR3 is TGTGCCAGCAGTACCTACAGAGGTAATGAAAAACTGTTTTTT.

The genes are TRBV27 and TRBJ2-3; D call uncertain. The CDR3 is 13 residues long. The V end was cut by 4 bases, the J end by 2 bases, with 7 bases between. Germline V gene data show CDR1 as MNHEY and CDR2 as SMNVEV (reference sequence). The chain's CDR3 is CASSSVTTDTQYF. The CDR3 nucleotides read TGTGCCAGCAGTTCGGTCACCACAGATACGCAGTATTTT.